Listed below are T cell receptor beta chains from one sample, sequenced in a study of brain T cells in children with intractable seizures. The table came from immunoSEQ multiplex PCR; TCRdb's copy has only in-frame clones and leaves some out. The data show about 340,000 clones, over 90% seen once. The starting material was peripheral blood, obtained roughly 5 months after surgery. The receptors shown here come from a boy in the first two years of life with tuberous sclerosis and intractable seizures. CDR3s include the opening cysteine and the closing phenylalanine or tryptophan. D genes are given only for firm matches. Where a row states a size, it is once, few, many or the class of an expanded clone; other rows omit it.

>TRBV10-2|NA|NA|TRBJ2-5
CASSDGLVETQYF
TGCGCCAGCAGTGACGGACTGGTGGAGACCCAGTACTTC
>TRBV11-2|NA|TRBD1|TRBJ1-6
CASSSEGAINSPLHF
TGTGCCAGCAGCTCAGAGGGGGCGATTAATTCACCCCTCCACTTT
>TRBV12-3/TRBV12-4|NA|NA|TRBJ1-1
CASSLVVAEAFF
TGTGCCAGCAGTTTAGTAGTCGCTGAAGCTTTCTTT
>TRBV9|NA|TRBD2|TRBJ2-7
CASSVSSGGAGYEQYF
TGTGCCAGCAGCGTTAGCAGCGGGGGGGCCGGATACGAGCAGTACTTC
>TRBV5-6|NA|TRBD1|TRBJ1-1
CASRTGEQNTEAFF
TGTGCCAGCCGGACAGGGGAACAGAACACTGAAGCTTTCTTT
>TRBV7-9|NA|NA|TRBJ1-2
CASSLVGQSPFNYGYTF
TGTGCCAGCAGCTTAGTAGGACAGTCACCTTTCAACTATGGCTACACCTTC
>TRBV30|once|TRBD1|TRBJ1-4
CAWMSGQNNEKLFF
TGTGCCTGGATGTCGGGACAGAATAATGAAAAACTGTTTTTT
>TRBV20-1|NA|NA|TRBJ1-3
CSASPGRSSGNTIYF
TGCAGTGCTAGTCCGGGACGGAGCTCTGGAAACACCATATATTTT
>TRBV10-3|NA|NA|TRBJ2-7
CAISDPDYVSYEQYF
TGTGCCATCAGTGATCCCGACTACGTCTCCTACGAGCAGTACTTC
>TRBV6-5|NA|NA|TRBJ1-2
CASSSGLHSYGYTF
TGTGCCAGCAGTTCCGGGCTCCACTCCTATGGCTACACCTTC
>TRBV5-8|NA|TRBD1|TRBJ1-5
CASSFGTGLQPQHF
TGTGCCAGCAGCTTCGGGACAGGGCTCCAGCCCCAGCATTTT
>TRBV30|NA|NA|TRBJ2-7
CAWSVGAGISEQYF
TGTGCCTGGAGTGTGGGAGCAGGGATTAGCGAGCAGTACTTC
>TRBV11-2|NA|NA|TRBJ1-2
CASSSTGQDPNYGYTF
TGTGCCAGCAGCTCGACGGGGCAGGACCCTAACTATGGCTACACCTTC
>TRBV19|once|NA|TRBJ2-1
CASSISILKYNEQFF
TGTGCCAGTAGTATCAGTATACTCAAATACAATGAGCAGTTCTTC
>TRBV24-1|NA|NA|TRBJ2-1
CATSDSVPYNEQFF
TGTGCCACCAGTGATAGCGTCCCCTACAATGAGCAGTTCTTC
>TRBV6-5|NA|NA|TRBJ2-3
CASSYGQGSDTQYF
TGTGCCAGCAGTTACGGGCAGGGTAGTGATACGCAGTATTTT
>TRBV13|NA|NA|TRBJ1-1
CASTSIPRDDTEAFF
TGTGCCAGCACCTCAATACCGAGGGATGACACTGAAGCTTTCTTT
>TRBV18|once|NA|TRBJ2-5
CASSPPGVRETQYF
TGTGCCAGCTCACCACCTGGGGTCCGGGAGACCCAGTACTTC
>TRBV19|NA|TRBD1|TRBJ1-3
CASMRGTGRPGNTIYF
TGTGCCAGTATGAGGGGGACAGGGCGCCCTGGAAACACCATATATTTT
>TRBV5-8|NA|TRBD1|TRBJ2-6
CASSSGQGSSGANVLTF
TGTGCCAGCAGCTCGGGACAGGGGAGCTCTGGGGCCAACGTCCTGACTTTC
>TRBV29-1|NA|NA|TRBJ2-5
CSVPGRETQYF
TGCAGCGTTCCAGGGAGGGAGACCCAGTACTTC
>TRBV10-3|NA|NA|TRBJ1-5
CAIRARREQNQPQHF
TGTGCCATAAGAGCCCGACGCGAGCAAAATCAGCCCCAGCATTTT